The clone carrying this T cell receptor beta chain was counted a few times. The antigen is unknown. The sample is drawn from a study of cytomegalovirus exposure and HLA in healthy donors. Vbeta (60) and Jbeta (13) primers were used in the PCR. Original methodology: As a later analysis found, there were 70 million to 90 million unique TCR beta chains, of which roughly 11 million were shared. Assay used: immunoSEQ multiplex PCR; TCRdb lists only in-frame clones, some missing. The DNA gave D and trimming, while V, J and clone size come from that table. The table lists 130,000 to 150,000 clones, less than 10% of them singletons. Germline-derived CDR1 and CDR2 are LGHNA and YSLEER. Trimming stripped 0 bases from V and 1 base from J, with 7 bases between. The CDR3 loop spans 15 amino acids. Overall study findings and caveats: Immune exposure was documented only through CMV serostatus.

This sequence joins TRBV4-3 and TRBJ2-4; D is unresolved. The origin of this receptor is a male donor in good health and CMV-seronegative. The sequenced material came from PBMCs. The CDR3 DNA follows: TGCGCCAGCAGCCAAGAAGGCAGGGCCAAAAACATTCAGTACTTC. As protein: CASSQEGRAKNIQYF.